The 14 T cell receptor beta chains given below trace back to one sample, sequenced in a study of beta chain features in type 1 diabetes. Sequenced material consisted of expressed TCRB transcripts (all of the isolated RNA was reverse transcribed). TCRdb's copy holds only in-frame clones and misses some; the assay was immunoSEQ multiplex PCR. This sample yields 620,000 or so clones, of which 15% to 19% are seen a single time; around 0.095% belongs to the top ten. Material for sequencing was naive CD4+ T cells from blood. The receptor set was obtained from a man younger than 35 in good health.

On this clone: Other DNA sequences within the sample encode an identical CDR3. The chain couples TRBV9 to TRBJ1-5, with TRBD1 matching over 7 bases. V shed 2 bases, J shed 4 bases, and the junction held 6 bases outside the gene matches. The CDR3 runs 15 residues. The V gene's germline CDR1 is SGDLS and CDR2 YYNGEE. The CDR3 DNA sequence: TGTGCCAGCAGCGTTACCGGGACAGCGAATCAGCCCCAGCATTTT. Amino acid sequence: CASSVTGTANQPQHF.

The chain links TRBV28 to TRBJ2-7, with D hard to call. Looked up from germline, CDR1 is MDHEN and CDR2 is SYDVKM. V lost 6 bases to trimming and J lost 3 bases, with 9 bases between them. CDR3 length: 12 residues. The CDR3 nucleotides read TGTGCCAGCAGACTGTCCGACTACGAGCAGTACTTC. As protein: CASRLSDYEQYF. Variable domain in full (rest from reference TRBV28 and TRBJ2-7): DVKVTQSSRYLVKRTGEKVFLECVQDMDHENMFWYRQDPGLGLRLIYFSYDVKMKEKGDIPEGYSVSREKKERFSLILESASTNQTSMYLCASRLSDYEQYFGPGTRLTVT.

This clone was seen a handful of times. The V and J genes are TRBV29-1 and TRBJ1-2, with D uncertain. V lost 1 base, J lost 13 bases, and 7 bases lay in between. Germline CDR1 reads SQVTM; CDR2 reads ANQGSEA. This CDR3 is 9 amino acids long. This CDR3 is CSVEGAGTF. CDR3 sequence (DNA): TGCAGCGTTGAAGGTGCTGGCACCTTC. Full variable domain (remainder filled in from reference TRBV29-1 and TRBJ1-2): SAVISQKPSRDICQRGTSLTIQCQVDSQVTMMFWYRQQPGQSLTLIATANQGSEATYESGFVIDKFPISRPNLTFSTLTVSNMSPEDSSIYLCSVEGAGTFGSGTRLTVV.

The table lists this clone with a few counts. The identical CDR3 is also encoded by other nucleotide sequences in the sample. V is TRBV9 and J is TRBJ2-1, with TRBD1 matching over 10 bases. V was pared by 0 bases and J by 4 bases, with 1 base of the junction left unmatched. CDR1 is SGDLS and CDR2 is YYNGEE in the germline V gene. The CDR3 has 15 amino acids. The CDR3, as DNA: TGTGCCAGCAGCGTAGGGGACAGGGGATACAATGAGCAGTTCTTC. Its translation: CASSVGDRGYNEQFF.

The chain couples TRBV28 to TRBJ1-2, with unresolved D. The V gene's germline CDR1 is MDHEN and CDR2 SYDVKM. With 6 bases removed from V and 2 bases from J, the gap between germline ends came to 7 bases. The CDR3 is made up of 12 amino acids. The CDR3 sequence is CASSQRNYGYTF. The CDR3 DNA reads TGTGCCAGCAGCCAGCGGAACTATGGCTACACCTTC.

The chain recombines TRBV5-4 with TRBJ1-6, with 9 bases that match TRBD1. Germline CDR1 SGHNT, CDR2 YYREEE (reference sequence). Losses at the gene ends were 4 bases for V and 8 bases for J; bases not matched to a gene: 19. The CDR3 runs 19 residues. The CDR3 here is CASSPPRGQGTAVDSPLHF. The CDR3, as DNA: TGTGCCAGCAGCCCTCCTAGGGGACAGGGTACGGCGGTCGATTCACCCCTCCACTTT.

This clone was found a few times. The chain has TRBV7-2 and TRBJ2-6; 9 nucleotides line up with TRBD1. Germline lookup yields CDR1 SGHTA and CDR2 FQGNSA. The CDR3 is made up of 16 amino acids. V gave up 4 bases and J gave up 2 bases; unmatched junction bases: 3. The DNA for the CDR3 is TGTGCCAGCAGCTCTACAGGGGGCACTGGGGCCAACGTCCTGACTTTC. Translating it yields CASSSTGGTGANVLTF.

In this sample, this clone turned up a few times. The V and J genes are TRBV9 and TRBJ1-4, with 7 bases aligning to TRBD1. This CDR3 is built from 16 residues. The V and J ends lost 4 bases and 4 bases, in that order; junction bases with no gene match: 10. From germline, CDR1 is SGDLS and CDR2 YYNGEE. The CDR3 nucleotides are TGTGCCAGCAGCCTCTCTTTTGGGACAGATAATGAAAAACTGTTTTTT. Translated: CASSLSFGTDNEKLFF.

The chain carries TRBV18 and TRBJ2-5; 7 positions agree with TRBD1. From germline, CDR1 is KGHSH and CDR2 LQKENI. The CDR3 is 15 residues long. The V segment lost 3 bases and the J segment 1 base; nucleotides outside the gene matches: 5. The CDR3: CASSPYWDSQETQYF. For the CDR3, the DNA is TGTGCCAGCTCACCGTATTGGGACAGCCAAGAGACCCAGTACTTC.

The gene calls are TRBV27 and TRBJ1-2; TRBD1 aligns across 12 bases. The CDR3 length is 15 residues. Germline loops: CDR1 MNHEY, CDR2 SMNVEV (reference sequence). With 6 bases clipped from V and 6 bases from J, the junction kept 8 bases outside the gene matches. The CDR3 sequence: CASSAPGQGAHGYTF. CDR3 nucleotide sequence: TGTGCCAGCAGCGCACCGGGACAGGGGGCGCATGGCTACACCTTC.

V gene TRBV2 combines with J gene TRBJ1-1, with a tentative D call TRBD1 (5 bases). This CDR3 contains 13 residues. V was trimmed by 1 base and J by 3 bases, leaving 6 bases between them. In germline, CDR1 is SNHLY, CDR2 FYNNEI. DNA for the CDR3: TGTGCCAGCAGTGAAGACAGGTACACTGAAGCTTTCTTT. Translated: CASSEDRYTEAFF.

Details on this clone: This same CDR3 is encoded by further DNA sequences in the sample. This chain joins TRBV12-5 and TRBJ2-2; tentatively, D is TRBD1 (6 bases). The ends were cut back, 1 base at V and 0 bases at J, with 6 bases in the middle. This CDR3 region has 15 residues. Germline CDR1 reads LGHNT; CDR2 reads FRNRAP. The CDR3 DNA is TGTGCTAGTGGTTTGGGACAGGCGAACACCGGGGAGCTGTTTTTT. Translating gives CASGLGQANTGELFF.

V and J are TRBV28 and TRBJ2-5, with D unclear. Looked up from germline, CDR1 is MDHEN and CDR2 is SYDVKM. This CDR3 region has 15 residues. Trimming stripped 5 bases from V and 5 bases from J, with 18 bases between. CDR3: CASSDPFAAWETQYF. CDR3 DNA: TGTGCCAGCAGTGACCCCTTTGCGGCCTGGGAGACCCAGTACTTC.

The CDR3 sequence is CASSGQINYGYTF. The CDR3 bases are TGTGCCAGCAGTGGTCAGATTAACTATGGCTACACCTTC. The chain is built from TRBV2 and TRBJ1-2; D not resolved. Trimming took 4 bases from V and 1 from J, leaving 7 bases between them. Germline V gives CDR1 SNHLY, CDR2 FYNNEI. The CDR3 has 13 residues.